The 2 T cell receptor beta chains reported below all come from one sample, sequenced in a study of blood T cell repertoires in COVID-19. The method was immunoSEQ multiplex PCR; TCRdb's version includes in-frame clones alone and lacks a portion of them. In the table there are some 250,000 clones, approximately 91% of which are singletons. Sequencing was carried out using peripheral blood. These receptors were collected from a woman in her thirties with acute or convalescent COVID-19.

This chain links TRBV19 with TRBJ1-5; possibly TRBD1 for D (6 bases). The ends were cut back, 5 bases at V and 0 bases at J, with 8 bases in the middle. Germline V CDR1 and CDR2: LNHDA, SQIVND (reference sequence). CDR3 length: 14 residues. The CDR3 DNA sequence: TGTGCCAGTAGTGGGGGGGCTAGCAATCAGCCCCAGCATTTT. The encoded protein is CASSGGASNQPQHF. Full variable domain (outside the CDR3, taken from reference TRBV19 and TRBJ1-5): DGGITQSPKYLFRKEGQNVTLSCEQNLNHDAMYWYRQDPGQGLRLIYYSQIVNDFQKGDIAEGYSVSREKKESFPLTVTSAQKNPTAFYLCASSGGASNQPQHFGDGTRLSIL.

CDR3 sequence: CATSDGGRAFF. DNA for the CDR3: TGTGCCACCAGTGATGGAGGTAGGGCTTTCTTT. The rearrangement links TRBV24-1 to TRBJ1-1; D gene uncertain. Germline CDR1 is KGHDR and CDR2 is SFDVKD. CDR3 length equals 11 residues. The germline V and J ends were trimmed by 3 bases and 11 bases, with 9 bases remaining between them.